A single sample gave rise to the 30 T cell receptor beta chains below, sequenced in a study of blood T cell repertoires in COVID-19. Using immunoSEQ multiplex PCR, the repertoire was profiled, and TCRdb retains in-frame clones only, with some absent. Of more than 80,000 clones in the sample, around three quarters were seen once. The sequencing input was peripheral blood. These TCRs come from an elderly woman with active or convalescent COVID-19.

The chain's CDR3 is CSASNRGRYEQYF. For the CDR3, the DNA is TGCAGTGCTAGTAACAGGGGGCGGTACGAGCAGTACTTC. This rearrangement joins TRBV20-1 to TRBJ2-7, with 9 nucleotides matching TRBD1. This CDR3 has 13 residues. Germline V gene lookup returns CDR1 DFQATT and CDR2 SNEGSKA (reference sequence). V dropped 3 bases and J dropped 4; count of bases not matched to a gene: 4.

This chain joins TRBV15 and TRBJ1-2; 11 bases are shared with TRBD1. This CDR3 region has 14 residues. CDR1 is LNHNV and CDR2 is YYDKDF in the germline V gene (reference sequence). The trim removed 5 bases at V and 8 bases at J, leaving 7 bases unmatched. The CDR3 spells CATSLGQGALGYTF. As DNA, the CDR3 is TGTGCCACCAGCCTTGGACAGGGGGCGTTAGGCTACACCTTC.

The chain combines TRBV19 with TRBJ2-2, with D possibly being TRBD2 (5 bases). This CDR3 is built from 16 residues. In germline, CDR1 is LNHDA, CDR2 SQIVND (reference sequence). Trimming took off 5 bases at V and 0 bases at J, with 13 bases between the two ends. For the CDR3, the DNA is TGTGCCAGTAGTTACCCCCGGGGAACGAACACCGGGGAGCTGTTTTTT. It codes for CASSYPRGTNTGELFF. Full variable domain (outside the CDR3, taken from reference TRBV19 and TRBJ2-2): DGGITQSPKYLFRKEGQNVTLSCEQNLNHDAMYWYRQDPGQGLRLIYYSQIVNDFQKGDIAEGYSVSREKKESFPLTVTSAQKNPTAFYLCASSYPRGTNTGELFFGEGSRLTVL.

The chain has TRBV5-1 and TRBJ1-2, with 8 positions matching TRBD1. CDR3 length: 13 residues. Germline CDR1 and CDR2: SGHRS and YFSETQ. V gave up 2 bases and J gave up 8 bases; unmatched junction bases: 5. CDR3 sequence: CASSFGQGNGYTF. CDR3 coding DNA: TGCGCCAGCAGCTTTGGACAGGGAAACGGCTACACCTTC.

The V call is TRBV6-5, the J call TRBJ2-2; weak D call: TRBD1 (5 bases). The length of the CDR3 is 15 residues. The ends were cut back, 6 bases at V and 3 bases at J, with 14 bases in the middle. Germline V CDR1 and CDR2: MNHEY, SVGAGI. CDR3 DNA: TGTGCCAGCAGCCCGGAAGGGGCGGACACCGGGGAGCTGTTTTTT. Translated, it gives CASSPEGADTGELFF.

The V call is TRBV6-5, the J call TRBJ1-6, with D maybe TRBD1 (6 bases). Trimming shortened V by 2 bases and J by 4 bases, and 12 bases separated the two germline ends. CDR3 size: 16 residues. Per the germline V gene, CDR1 is MNHEY and CDR2 is SVGAGI. This chain's CDR3 is CASSYQGTPYNSPLHF. CDR3 in DNA: TGTGCCAGCAGTTACCAAGGGACACCATATAATTCACCCCTCCACTTT.

In its sample, this clone was seen once. The rearrangement links TRBV3-1 (or the pseudogene TRBV3-2) to TRBJ1-4; no definite D call. Trimming took 2 bases from V and 7 from J, leaving 14 bases between them. Germline CDR1 and CDR2: LGHDT and YNNKEL (reference sequence). The CDR3 has 15 residues. The CDR3 DNA sequence: TGTGCCAGCAGCCAACGGGGAGCCGAAGGTGAAAAACTGTTTTTT. Protein product: CASSQRGAEGEKLFF.

The chain recombines TRBV3-1 (or the pseudogene TRBV3-2) with TRBJ2-3; 11 bases line up with TRBD2. The germline V gene has CDR1 LGHDT and CDR2 YNNKEL (reference sequence). With V trimmed by 5 bases and J by 7 bases, 11 bases remained unmatched. The CDR3 consists of 16 residues. Written as DNA, the CDR3 is TGTGCCAGCAGCTCTACAACTAGCGGGGGAACGAATACGCAGTATTTT. Protein product: CASSSTTSGGTNTQYF.

This sequence joins TRBV19 and TRBJ1-5, with 7 bases fitting TRBD1. From germline, CDR1 is LNHDA and CDR2 SQIVND (reference sequence). Trimming removed 5 bases from V and 5 bases from J; junction bases left unmatched: 12. This CDR3 has 16 amino acids. The CDR3 DNA reads TGTGCCAGTAGTTCCCAATGGGGACAGACCTATCAGCCCCAGCATTTT. This gives the protein CASSSQWGQTYQPQHF.

The chain employs TRBV6-5 and TRBJ2-2; D is unclear. From germline, CDR1 is MNHEY and CDR2 SVGAGI. V lost 6 bases, J lost 6 bases, and 11 bases lay in between. This CDR3 has 13 residues. For the CDR3, the DNA is TGTGCCAGCAGCCGCCAGTTGGCCGGGGAGCTGTTTTTT. Amino acid sequence: CASSRQLAGELFF.

This sequence joins TRBV19 and TRBJ1-6; TRBD1 agrees at 7 bases. Germline lookup yields CDR1 LNHDA and CDR2 SQIVND (reference sequence). Trimming removed 4 bases from V and 5 bases from J; junction bases left unmatched: 2. The length of the CDR3 is 14 residues. This CDR3 reads CASSTGTDNSPLHF. CDR3 DNA: TGTGCCAGTAGTACCGGGACAGATAATTCACCCCTCCACTTT.

V usage is TRBV30 and J usage is TRBJ1-6; possible D gene TRBD1, 5 bases. V was pared by 1 base and J by 7 bases, with 8 bases between. This CDR3 contains 13 residues. Germline-derived CDR1 and CDR2 are GTSNPN and SVGIG (reference sequence). Here the CDR3 DNA reads TGTGCCTGGAGTGGACAGTCGAATTCACCCCTCCACTTT. Amino acids: CAWSGQSNSPLHF.

This chain connects TRBV10-3 to TRBJ2-4; TRBD2 agrees at 9 bases. The CDR3 runs to 15 residues. V shed 10 bases and J 4 bases; nucleotides not matched to a gene: 11. Germline CDR1 ENHRY, CDR2 SYGVKD. The chain's CDR3 is CATAGGADLKNIQYF. DNA of the CDR3: TGTGCCACCGCGGGAGGGGCAGACCTAAAAAACATTCAGTACTTC.

The chain employs TRBV5-1 and TRBJ1-1; maybe TRBD1 (6 bases). V was trimmed by 7 bases and J by 6 bases, leaving 22 bases between them. The CDR3 loop spans 15 amino acids. The germline V gene has CDR1 SGHRS and CDR2 YFSETQ. The CDR3 coding sequence is TGCGCCAGCGGGGCACCGGGGGGCGGAAACGCTGAAGCTTTCTTT. Protein: CASGAPGGGNAEAFF.

V gene TRBV27 combines with J gene TRBJ1-1; tentative D call: TRBD1 (5 bases). The V end was cut by 7 bases, the J end by 0 bases, with 12 bases between. This CDR3 is built from 14 residues. Germline V gene sequence: CDR1 MNHEY, CDR2 SMNVEV (reference sequence). The CDR3 DNA reads TGTGCCAGCATGTTTCGGGGGTTGAACACTGAAGCTTTCTTT. Translation gives CASMFRGLNTEAFF.

This chain joins TRBV19 and TRBJ2-7; 7 bases align to TRBD2. V lost 6 bases, J lost 5 bases, and 7 bases stayed unmatched. Per the germline V gene, CDR1 is LNHDA and CDR2 is SQIVND (reference sequence). This CDR3 is built from 13 residues. The CDR3 DNA reads TGTGCCAGTAGCCCCGGGGAGGGCCACGAGCAGTACTTC. This codes for CASSPGEGHEQYF.

The chain carries TRBV10-1 and TRBJ1-6, with 7 bases lining up with TRBD1. CDR3 length equals 12 residues. Trimming cost V 6 bases and J 11 bases; bases outside gene matches: 4. Germline V gene data show CDR1 as WNHNN and CDR2 as SYGVQD (reference sequence). CDR3 DNA sequence: TGCGCCAGCAGCCCAGGGGGTCCACCCCTCCACTTT. This sequence encodes CASSPGGPPLHF.

The rearrangement uses TRBV2 and TRBJ2-3, with 9 positions matching TRBD2. CDR1 and CDR2 (germline): SNHLY, FYNNEI. V dropped 4 bases and J dropped 6; count of bases not matched to a gene: 5. CDR3 length: 14 amino acids. In DNA form, the CDR3 reads TGTGCCAGCAGTGGCCTCGCGGGGGGGGATACGCAGTATTTT. This sequence encodes CASSGLAGGDTQYF. Drawing the rest from reference TRBV2 and TRBJ2-3, the complete variable domain is EPEVTQTPSHQVTQMGQEVILRCVPISNHLYFYWYRQILGQKVEFLVSFYNNEISEKSEIFDDQFSVERPDGSNFTLKIRSTKLEDSAMYFCASSGLAGGDTQYFGPGTRLTVL.

V is TRBV2 and J is TRBJ2-1; D perhaps matches TRBD2 (6 bases). This CDR3 has 12 amino acids. The germline CDR1 and CDR2 sequences are SNHLY and FYNNEI. The V end lost 6 bases, the J end lost 8 bases, and 11 bases lay between the germline ends. CDR3 bases: TGTGCCAGCAGGGCACTAGCTGATGAGCAGTTCTTC. Translating it yields CASRALADEQFF.

Only a few counts were recorded for this clone. The chain is built from TRBV5-1 and TRBJ2-2; tentatively, D is TRBD2 (5 bases). Trimming took 0 bases from V and 0 from J, leaving 9 bases between them. Germline CDR1 and CDR2: SGHRS and YFSETQ. This CDR3 has 16 residues. This CDR3 reads CASSLVPGTNTGELFF. CDR3 coding DNA: TGCGCCAGCAGCTTGGTTCCGGGAACGAACACCGGGGAGCTGTTTTTT. Complete variable domain (other parts from reference TRBV5-1 and TRBJ2-2): KAGVTQTPRYLIKTRGQQVTLSCSPISGHRSVSWYQQTPGQGLQFLFEYFSETQRNKGNFPGRFSGRQFSNSRSEMNVSTLELGDSALYLCASSLVPGTNTGELFFGEGSRLTVL.

This clone was recorded once. The chain joins TRBV2 to TRBJ1-2; D is ambiguous. Germline CDR1 and CDR2: SNHLY and FYNNEI. The CDR3 spans 12 residues. The V and J ends lost 1 base and 5 bases respectively, with 5 bases between them. The DNA of the CDR3 is TGTGCCAGCAGTGAAGGGGCATATGGCTACACCTTC. Protein sequence: CASSEGAYGYTF.

The V call is TRBV7-8, the J call TRBJ1-2, with TRBD1 as a possible D gene (5 bases). CDR3 length equals 13 residues. The germline V and J ends were trimmed by 4 bases and 3 bases, with 9 bases remaining between them. Germline V CDR1 and CDR2: SGHVS, FQNEAQ. The CDR3 protein is CASSSREDYGYTF. CDR3 DNA: TGTGCCAGCAGCTCCAGGGAAGACTATGGCTACACCTTC. Complete variable domain (other parts from reference TRBV7-8 and TRBJ1-2): GAGVSQSPRYKVAKRGQDVALRCDPISGHVSLFWYQQALGQGPEFLTYFQNEAQLDKSGLPSDRFFAERPEGSVSTLKIQRTQQEDSAVYLCASSSREDYGYTFGSGTRLTVV.

This clone was counted a few times. The V and J genes are TRBV7-2 and TRBJ1-2; D uncertain. CDR1 and CDR2 from the germline V gene are SGHTA and FQGNSA. V was trimmed by 0 bases and J by 8 bases, leaving 16 bases between them. The CDR3 extends over 15 amino acids. CDR3 DNA sequence: TGTGCCAGCAGCTTAGCCCAGGCCGGCCGCACGGGCTACACCTTC. Its translation: CASSLAQAGRTGYTF.

This clone was observed a handful of times. The V call is TRBV29-1, the J call TRBJ1-1; D unclear. The CDR3 runs to 15 residues. Germline CDR1 reads SQVTM; CDR2 reads ANQGSEA. The germline V and J ends were trimmed by 4 bases and 3 bases, with 18 bases remaining between them. The CDR3: CSVVPLKGGYTEAFF. The CDR3 coding sequence is TGCAGCGTTGTGCCCCTTAAGGGAGGGTACACTGAAGCTTTCTTT.

J is TRBJ1-1 and V is TRBV30; D is undetermined. V lost 3 bases and J 0 bases, leaving 8 bases between the germline ends. The germline CDR1 and CDR2 sequences are GTSNPN and SVGIG (reference sequence). The CDR3 spans 13 residues. The CDR3 spells CAWSGTVNTEAFF. The CDR3 DNA follows: TGTGCCTGGAGCGGTACCGTGAACACTGAAGCTTTCTTT.

This chain connects TRBV6-5 to TRBJ2-7; 8 bases align to TRBD2. Trimming took 4 bases from V and 2 from J; bases not matched to a gene: 7. In germline, CDR1 is MNHEY, CDR2 SVGAGI. This CDR3 contains 15 residues. CDR3 sequence reads: CASSFSGGLTYEQYF. The CDR3 DNA reads TGTGCCAGCAGTTTCAGCGGGGGTTTAACCTACGAGCAGTACTTC.

This chain uses TRBV7-2 with TRBJ2-2; tentative D call: TRBD2 (7 bases). Germline values: CDR1 SGHTA, CDR2 FQGNSA. This CDR3 comprises 17 residues. V dropped 7 bases and J dropped 1 base, with 19 bases sitting between them. CDR3 loop: CASNPVGGGQNTGELFF. The CDR3 nucleotides read TGTGCCAGCAACCCAGTGGGGGGGGGCCAGAACACCGGGGAGCTGTTTTTT.

This clone was seen only once. J is TRBJ2-5 and V is TRBV7-8; TRBD1 might be the D (5 bases). Germline V gene sequence: CDR1 SGHVS, CDR2 FQNEAQ. V lost 7 bases to trimming and J lost 5 bases, with 14 bases between them. The CDR3 is 13 amino acids. This CDR3 is CASTNLSGETQYF. The DNA of the CDR3 is TGTGCCAGCACAAACCTATCAGGGGAGACCCAGTACTTC.

The chain uses TRBV5-6 and TRBJ2-7; 7 bases align to TRBD1. The CDR3 runs 16 residues. The trim removed 3 bases at V and 3 bases at J, leaving 12 bases unmatched. Germline values: CDR1 SGHDT, CDR2 YYEEEE. This chain's CDR3 is CASSSFDGGQLYEQYF. CDR3 DNA: TGTGCCAGCAGCTCGTTCGATGGGGGACAGCTCTACGAGCAGTACTTC.

Concerning this clone itself: This specimen includes other DNA sequences encoding the same CDR3. This chain joins TRBV5-6 and TRBJ1-3; the D gene is possibly TRBD1 (6 bases). This CDR3 is built from 13 residues. Germline CDR1 SGHDT, CDR2 YYEEEE. Trimming took off 2 bases at V and 3 bases at J, with 6 bases between the two ends. The CDR3 nucleotides are TGTGCCAGCAGCTTAGGGGGTGGAAACACCATATATTTT. The encoded protein is CASSLGGGNTIYF.